The entry below gives a single T cell receptor beta chain sequence along with its context. Assay: immunoSEQ multiplex PCR; the TCRdb copy retains only in-frame clones and omits some. The table includes over 110,000 clones, 65% to 90% detected once. The record originates from a study of blood T cell repertoires in COVID-19. CDR3 length: 13 amino acids. Trimming pared 9 bases from V and 4 bases from J, leaving 15 bases between. The clonotype was recovered from a man in his sixties with active or convalescent COVID-19. J is TRBJ1-2 and V is TRBV12-3 or TRBV12-4; no clear D gene. The sequenced material came from peripheral blood. The CDR3 protein is CASTQGETYGYTF. As DNA, the CDR3 is TGTGCCAGTACCCAAGGAGAAACCTATGGCTACACCTTC.